Following are 24 T cell receptor beta chains from one sample sequenced in a study of cytomegalovirus exposure and HLA in healthy donors. The PCR had 60 Vbeta and 13 Jbeta primers. Here immunoSEQ multiplex PCR was the method, and the copy in TCRdb shows in-frame clones only, minus some. The sample consists of over 200,000 clones, roughly four fifths of them appearing once. Sequences were obtained from PBMCs. Receptor source: a middle-aged woman in good health and CMV-seronegative.

V gene TRBV9 combines with J gene TRBJ2-7; D unresolved. The germline V and J ends were trimmed by 3 bases and 4 bases, with 17 bases remaining between them. This CDR3 has 15 residues. Germline-derived CDR1 and CDR2 are SGDLS and YYNGEE. The CDR3 region is CASSGEPSPLYEQYF. CDR3 bases: TGTGCCAGCAGCGGAGAACCATCACCCTTATACGAGCAGTACTTC.

This rearrangement joins TRBV6-5 to TRBJ1-2, with D perhaps TRBD1 (6 bases). Trimming removed 6 bases at V and 7 bases at J, with 15 bases between. The germline V gene encodes CDR1 MNHEY and CDR2 SVGAGI. The CDR3 is 13 amino acids. CDR3 sequence (DNA): TGTGCCAGCAGCCGGACAGTCCTCTCTGGCTACACCTTC. Amino acid sequence: CASSRTVLSGYTF.

V and J are TRBV7-8 and TRBJ1-2; D is ambiguous. The CDR3 spans 13 residues. The V gene lost 2 bases and the J gene lost 2 bases, with 6 bases spanning the gap. CDR1 is SGHVS and CDR2 is FQNEAQ in the germline V gene. The CDR3 bases are TGTGCCAGCAGCTTAAGACAAAACTATGGCTACACCTTC. This sequence encodes CASSLRQNYGYTF.

The V call is TRBV9, the J call TRBJ2-7, with D perhaps TRBD1 (6 bases). Per germline, CDR1 SGDLS and CDR2 YYNGEE. With 2 bases removed from V and 3 bases from J, the gap between germline ends came to 12 bases. This CDR3 comprises 14 residues. CDR3 protein: CASSVGRGSYEQYF. The CDR3 DNA is TGTGCCAGCAGCGTTGGCAGGGGAAGCTACGAGCAGTACTTC. Looking up the rest from reference TRBV9 and TRBJ2-7 gives the full variable domain: DSGVTQTPKHLITATGQRVTLRCSPRSGDLSVYWYQQSLDQGLQFLIQYYNGEERAKGNILERFSAQQFPDLHSELNLSSLELGDSALYFCASSVGRGSYEQYFGPGTRLTVT.

This chain uses TRBV18 with TRBJ2-1, with 9 bases that match TRBD2. The germline V gene has CDR1 KGHSH and CDR2 LQKENI. Losses at the gene ends were 6 bases for V and 7 bases for J; bases not matched to a gene: 10. The CDR3 sequence is 15 residues long. For the CDR3, the DNA is TGTGCCAGCTCCCTCAAGCGGGGGGAATCGAATGAGCAGTTCTTC. This encodes CASSLKRGESNEQFF.

The chain combines TRBV5-1 with TRBJ2-3; D perhaps matches TRBD1 (6 bases). Germline CDR1 is SGHRS and CDR2 is YFSETQ. Trimming removed 5 bases at V and 0 bases at J, with 13 bases between. The CDR3 is 15 amino acids. The CDR3 region is CASRRTVISTDTQYF. The CDR3 bases are TGCGCCAGCAGACGGACAGTTATTAGCACAGATACGCAGTATTTT.

The genes are TRBV11-1 and TRBJ2-7; D is uncertain. This CDR3 contains 13 residues. Germline-derived CDR1 and CDR2 are SGHAT and FQDESV (reference sequence). V shed 6 bases and J shed 2 bases, with 11 bases lying between them. CDR3 region: CASSPGSPYEQYF. CDR3 DNA: TGTGCCAGCAGTCCCGGGTCGCCCTACGAGCAGTACTTC. Together with reference TRBV11-1 and TRBJ2-7, the CDR3 gives the full variable domain: EAEVAQSPRYKITEKSQAVAFWCDPISGHATLYWYRQILGQGPELLVQFQDESVVDDSQLPKDRFSAERLKGVDSTLKIQPAELGDSAMYLCASSPGSPYEQYFGPGTRLTVT.

V usage is TRBV9 and J usage is TRBJ2-2; 7 nucleotides line up with TRBD2. After removal of 2 bases from V and 7 bases from J, the junction contained 8 bases not matched to a gene. The CDR3 has 15 amino acids. Germline V gene data show CDR1 as SGDLS and CDR2 as YYNGEE. The CDR3 DNA reads as TGTGCCAGCAGCGTCGTCGTCGGGGGGAACGGGGAGCTGTTTTTT. Translated: CASSVVVGGNGELFF.

This sequence joins TRBV28 and TRBJ1-5; 12 bases line up with TRBD1. CDR1 is MDHEN, CDR2 SYDVKM, per germline. The CDR3 runs to 17 residues. V shed 5 bases and J 2 bases; nucleotides not matched to a gene: 7. CDR3 sequence: CASSPRDRGLGNQPQHF. The CDR3 DNA follows: TGTGCCAGCAGTCCCCGGGACAGGGGGCTTGGCAATCAGCCCCAGCATTTT.

The chain couples TRBV11-2 to TRBJ2-3; D possibly corresponds to TRBD2 (6 bases). The CDR3 sequence is 16 residues long. Deletions cut 2 bases from V and 0 bases from J, with 12 bases between. CDR1 is SGHAT and CDR2 is FQNNGV in the germline V gene. CDR3 nucleotide sequence: TGTGCCAGCAGCTTATTACCGGGAGCTAGCACAGATACGCAGTATTTT. This sequence encodes CASSLLPGASTDTQYF.

This chain uses TRBV7-2 with TRBJ2-3, with 9 bases that match TRBD2. The CDR3 sequence is 13 residues long. The junction had 3 bases not matched to a gene; V was cut back by 5 bases and J by 6 bases. CDR1 is SGHTA and CDR2 is FQGNSA in the germline V gene. CDR3: CASSHSGGDTQYF. The CDR3 DNA follows: TGTGCCAGCAGCCATAGCGGGGGTGATACGCAGTATTTT.

The chain recombines TRBV6-6 with TRBJ1-6, with TRBD1 matching 9 bases. This CDR3 is built from 15 residues. CDR1 and CDR2 from the germline V gene are MNHNY and SVGAGI (reference sequence). Trimming removed 5 bases from V and 9 bases from J; junction bases left unmatched: 8. This CDR3 reads CASSRDRGLGSPLHF. CDR3 sequence (DNA): TGTGCCAGCAGTCGCGACAGGGGGTTAGGTTCACCCCTCCACTTT.

The chain carries TRBV4-2 and TRBJ2-1, with D possibly matching TRBD1 (5 bases). Trimming stripped 1 base from V and 6 bases from J, with 13 bases between. Germline V gene sequence: CDR1 LGHNA, CDR2 YNFKEQ. This CDR3 is built from 15 residues. For the CDR3, the DNA is TGTGCCAGCAGCCAAGTGGTCCAGGGCGGCAATGAGCAGTTCTTC. It codes for CASSQVVQGGNEQFF.

The rearrangement links TRBV30 to TRBJ2-3; 8 bases line up with TRBD1. V shed 8 bases, J shed 3 bases, and the junction held 7 bases outside the gene matches. From germline, CDR1 is GTSNPN and CDR2 SVGIG (reference sequence). CDR3 size: 13 residues. The CDR3 region has the DNA TGTGCCGGGACAGGTAGTGGAACAGATACGCAGTATTTT. It encodes CAGTGSGTDTQYF. The full variable domain, rest sourced from reference TRBV30 and TRBJ2-3, is SQTIHQWPATLVQPVGSPLSLECTVEGTSNPNLYWYRQAAGRGLQLLFYSVGIGQISSEVPQNLSASRPQDRQFILSSKKLLLSDSGFYLCAGTGSGTDTQYFGPGTRLTVL.

This chain joins TRBV6-6 and TRBJ2-3, with 8 bases lining up with TRBD1. The germline V gene has CDR1 MNHNY and CDR2 SVGAGI (reference sequence). CDR3 length: 13 residues. The V segment lost 5 bases and the J segment 4 bases; nucleotides outside the gene matches: 2. The CDR3 here is CASSIQGADTQYF. CDR3 nucleotide sequence: TGTGCCAGCAGTATACAGGGGGCAGATACGCAGTATTTT.

CDR3 nucleotides: TGTGCCACCAGCAGAGGCCTAGGGGGGGCCATAAAAGCTTTCTTT. This encodes CATSRGLGGAIKAFF. This chain uses TRBV15 with TRBJ1-1, with D tentatively TRBD1 (6 bases). Per the germline V gene, CDR1 is LNHNV and CDR2 is YYDKDF (reference sequence). V lost 1 base to trimming and J lost 9 bases, with 18 bases between them. The CDR3 covers 15 residues.

The chain links TRBV11-3 to TRBJ1-5; no clear D gene. V lost 5 bases, J lost 2 bases, and 13 bases lay in between. The V gene's germline CDR1 is SGHNT and CDR2 YENEEA. CDR3 length: 15 amino acids. The CDR3 sequence: CASSPRHGGNQPQHF. CDR3 DNA sequence: TGTGCCAGCAGCCCACGTCATGGAGGCAATCAGCCCCAGCATTTT.

The table lists this clone with a count of one. V usage is TRBV6-1 and J usage is TRBJ2-5; possibly TRBD2 for D (6 bases). Trimming took 6 bases from V and 3 from J, leaving 14 bases between them. Germline CDR1 is MNHNS and CDR2 is SASEGT. The CDR3 loop spans 14 amino acids. DNA for the CDR3: TGTGCCAGCAGCGCGGGGCCAAACGAAGAGACCCAGTACTTC. Amino acid sequence: CASSAGPNEETQYF.

The sample holds a few counts of this clone. V is TRBV6-1 and J is TRBJ2-7, with a possible D match to TRBD1 (6 bases). Per the germline V gene, CDR1 is MNHNS and CDR2 is SASEGT. The CDR3 spans 14 residues. Trimming pared 8 bases from V and 0 bases from J, leaving 14 bases between. The CDR3 DNA reads as TGTGCCAGCCAGAGAGGACAGAACTCCTACGAGCAGTACTTC. Amino acids: CASQRGQNSYEQYF.

This chain links TRBV19 with TRBJ2-7; 7 positions agree with TRBD1. Germline assignment: CDR1 LNHDA and CDR2 SQIVND (reference sequence). Losses at the gene ends were 5 bases for V and 3 bases for J; bases not matched to a gene: 4. This CDR3 comprises 13 residues. The CDR3 sequence is CASSPRTGYEQYF. CDR3 sequence (DNA): TGTGCCAGTAGTCCTCGGACAGGCTACGAGCAGTACTTC.

V is TRBV11-3 and J is TRBJ1-6; 10 nucleotides match TRBD1. Trimming cost V 5 bases and J 7 bases; bases outside gene matches: 2. This CDR3 is built from 14 residues. Germline-derived CDR1 and CDR2 are SGHNT and YENEEA. The CDR3 region has the DNA TGTGCCAGCAGCCGGGACAGGGGCAATTCACCCCTCCACTTT. Residues: CASSRDRGNSPLHF. Full variable domain (remainder filled in from reference TRBV11-3 and TRBJ1-6): EAGVVQSPRYKIIEKKQPVAFWCNPISGHNTLYWYLQNLGQGPELLIRYENEEAVDDSQLPKDRFSAERLKGVDSTLKIQPAELGDSAVYLCASSRDRGNSPLHFGNGTRLTVT.

The rearrangement uses TRBV30 and TRBJ2-7; D uncertain. V shed 1 base and J shed 3 bases, with 4 bases lying between them. This CDR3 has 11 amino acids. The germline CDR1 and CDR2 sequences are GTSNPN and SVGIG (reference sequence). CDR3 sequence (DNA): TGTGCCTGGAGTGACATCTACGAGCAGTACTTC. Amino acids: CAWSDIYEQYF.

This clone was seen only once. V gene TRBV9 combines with J gene TRBJ2-1; 7 bases line up with TRBD2. With 4 bases clipped from V and 0 bases from J, the junction kept 4 bases outside the gene matches. The CDR3 totals 15 residues. Germline lookup yields CDR1 SGDLS and CDR2 YYNGEE. CDR3 DNA sequence: TGTGCCAGCAGCAATGCGGGGGTCTCCTACAATGAGCAGTTCTTC. Amino acids: CASSNAGVSYNEQFF.

As for this clone: Relative to the germline gene, one junction end is altered; a read error may explain this. The V and J genes are TRBV5-1 and TRBJ2-7, with D maybe TRBD2 (5 bases). Germline lookup yields CDR1 SGHRS and CDR2 YFSETQ. The CDR3 runs 14 residues. In DNA form, the CDR3 reads TGCGCCAGCAGCTTGGGGCCTAGCTCCCACGAGCAGTACTTC. This sequence encodes CASSLGPSSHEQYF.